One sample yielded the 26 T cell receptor beta chains listed below, sequenced in a study of control samples from healthy donors and cancer patients. Produced via immunoSEQ multiplex PCR; TCRdb's table is partial and in-frame only. This sample carries fewer than 200,000 clones, around 90% of them seen once, and the ten largest clones take about 1.4%. Sequenced: blood. The receptors stem from a woman aged 45-59 years in good health.

CDR3 sequence reads: CASKTGGEGYTF. The CDR3 region has the DNA TGTGCCAGCAAGACAGGGGGCGAGGGCTACACCTTC. This sequence joins TRBV27 and TRBJ1-2; 10 bases agree with TRBD1. Trimming took 7 bases from V and 8 from J; bases not matched to a gene: 4. CDR3 size: 12 residues. Germline CDR1 reads MNHEY; CDR2 reads SMNVEV (reference sequence).

J is TRBJ1-1 and V is TRBV19; no clear D. This CDR3 is 13 amino acids long. With 2 bases removed from V and 3 bases from J, the gap between germline ends came to 7 bases. Germline CDR1 LNHDA, CDR2 SQIVND (reference sequence). The CDR3 here is CASSIQRHTEAFF. The CDR3 DNA is TGTGCCAGTAGTATACAGAGACACACTGAAGCTTTCTTT.

The chain links TRBV6-5 to TRBJ2-7; perhaps D is TRBD1 or TRBD2 (5 bases each). Trimming took 2 bases from V and 5 from J, leaving 16 bases between them. In germline, CDR1 is MNHEY, CDR2 SVGAGI. The CDR3 runs to 15 residues. The CDR3 is CASSYGTPNKNEQYF. The CDR3 bases are TGTGCCAGCAGTTACGGGACCCCGAATAAAAACGAGCAGTACTTC.

The chain's CDR3 is CASSPVAQAYEQYF. The CDR3 region has the DNA TGTGCCAGTAGTCCGGTGGCGCAGGCCTACGAGCAGTACTTC. J is TRBJ2-7 and V is TRBV19; no clear D. This CDR3 comprises 14 residues. The germline V gene encodes CDR1 LNHDA and CDR2 SQIVND (reference sequence). The ends were cut back, 5 bases at V and 2 bases at J, with 13 bases in the middle. The full variable domain, with the rest looked up from reference TRBV19 and TRBJ2-7, is DGGITQSPKYLFRKEGQNVTLSCEQNLNHDAMYWYRQDPGQGLRLIYYSQIVNDFQKGDIAEGYSVSREKKESFPLTVTSAQKNPTAFYLCASSPVAQAYEQYFGPGTRLTVT.

The chain has TRBV11-1 and TRBJ2-2; D unresolved. V was clipped by 5 bases and J by 0 bases, with 7 bases between them. The CDR3 has 14 amino acids. Germline V gives CDR1 SGHAT, CDR2 FQDESV (reference sequence). Written as DNA, the CDR3 is TGTGCCAGCAGCGTAGGGACGAACACCGGGGAGCTGTTTTTT. Translated, it gives CASSVGTNTGELFF.

The chain couples TRBV2 to TRBJ1-5; D perhaps matches TRBD1 (5 bases). Germline CDR1 and CDR2: SNHLY and FYNNEI. The ends were cut back, 5 bases at V and 2 bases at J, with 22 bases in the middle. This CDR3 region has 18 residues. CDR3 sequence reads: CASSSREVPGVGNQPQHF. CDR3 nucleotide sequence: TGTGCCAGCAGTTCCAGGGAGGTTCCCGGGGTTGGCAATCAGCCCCAGCATTTT.

This clone was seen once. V and J are TRBV14 and TRBJ2-3; no reliable D call. This CDR3 comprises 11 residues. Trimming removed 4 bases at V and 9 bases at J, with 8 bases between. CDR1 and CDR2 from the germline V gene are SGHDN and FVKESK. The CDR3 reads CASSRAETQYF. CDR3 nucleotide sequence: TGTGCCAGCAGCCGGGCCGAGACGCAGTATTTT.

The chain couples TRBV5-4 to TRBJ2-7, with D possibly TRBD2 on 6 matching bases. CDR3 size: 14 residues. Per the germline V gene, CDR1 is SGHNT and CDR2 is YYREEE (reference sequence). V dropped 3 bases and J dropped 4 bases, with 14 bases sitting between them. CDR3 nucleotide sequence: TGTGCCAGCAGCTCGCGGGGACGGGGGTACGAGCAGTACTTC. Protein sequence: CASSSRGRGYEQYF.

The chain has TRBV3-1 (or the pseudogene TRBV3-2) and TRBJ2-1, with 11 bases that match TRBD2. J was trimmed by 7 bases and V by 1 base; bases with no gene match: 9. This CDR3 contains 17 residues. Looked up from germline, CDR1 is LGHDT and CDR2 is YNNKEL (reference sequence). The CDR3 loop reads CASSQGLTSGGGNEQFF. Written as DNA, the CDR3 is TGTGCCAGCAGCCAAGGGCTAACTAGCGGGGGTGGGAATGAGCAGTTCTTC.

V is TRBV12-3 or TRBV12-4 and J is TRBJ2-3; D unresolved. There are 11 residues in the CDR3. V shed 4 bases and J shed 5 bases, with 4 bases lying between them. The CDR3 sequence: CASSSRDTQYF. CDR3 nucleotide sequence: TGTGCCAGCAGTTCGAGAGATACGCAGTATTTT.

The chain couples TRBV6-2 or TRBV6-3 to TRBJ2-2, with D perhaps matching TRBD2 (5 bases). The ends were cut back, 6 bases at V and 4 bases at J, with 15 bases in the middle. The CDR3 totals 15 residues. CDR1 is MNHEY, CDR2 SVGEGT, per germline. CDR3 nucleotides: TGTGCCAGCAGCCTCCAACGGAGGTCCACCGGGGAGCTGTTTTTT. Amino acid sequence: CASSLQRRSTGELFF.

The gene calls are TRBV27 and TRBJ2-3, with 11 bases aligning to TRBD2. This CDR3 comprises 15 residues. Germline assignment: CDR1 MNHEY and CDR2 SMNVEV (reference sequence). Trimming removed 6 bases from V and 2 bases from J; junction bases left unmatched: 4. In DNA, the CDR3 is TGTGCCAGCAGGGGACTAGCGGAAATCACAGATACGCAGTATTTT. Translation: CASRGLAEITDTQYF.

The V gene is TRBV5-1, the J gene TRBJ2-2, with D uncertain. Trimming removed 5 bases from V and 5 bases from J, with 4 bases in between. There are 11 residues in the CDR3. Per germline, CDR1 SGHRS and CDR2 YFSETQ. In DNA form, the CDR3 reads TGCGCCAGCAGTCAAACCGGGGAGCTGTTTTTT. Its translation: CASSQTGELFF.

The gene calls are TRBV5-1 and TRBJ2-7, with TRBD2 matching 7 bases. The CDR3 consists of 13 residues. Germline CDR1 SGHRS, CDR2 YFSETQ. The V segment lost 7 bases and the J segment 0 bases; nucleotides outside the gene matches: 4. CDR3 region: CASREASSYEQYF. In nucleotides, the CDR3 is TGCGCCAGCCGGGAGGCAAGCTCCTACGAGCAGTACTTC.

The J gene is TRBJ2-3, the V gene TRBV7-2, with a possible D match to TRBD2 (6 bases). Germline loops: CDR1 SGHTA, CDR2 FQGNSA. The CDR3 contains 15 residues. Trimming left V 0 bases short and J 1 base short, with 8 bases between. The CDR3, as DNA: TGTGCCAGCAGCTTAGCGGGACTTCGCACAGATACGCAGTATTTT. Amino acids: CASSLAGLRTDTQYF.

The chain joins TRBV9 to TRBJ1-1, with 10 positions matching TRBD1. The CDR3 totals 18 residues. With V trimmed by 0 bases and J by 0 bases, 8 bases remained unmatched. The germline V gene encodes CDR1 SGDLS and CDR2 YYNGEE. DNA of the CDR3: TGTGCCAGCAGCGTAGTTCCGGGACAGGGGCTTCTGAACACTGAAGCTTTCTTT. Residues: CASSVVPGQGLLNTEAFF.

V and J are TRBV13 and TRBJ2-1; tentative D call: TRBD2 (6 bases). In germline, CDR1 is PRHDT, CDR2 FYEKMQ (reference sequence). The V gene lost 5 bases and the J gene lost 0 bases, with 11 bases spanning the gap. CDR3 length: 15 residues. This CDR3 reads CASSTGLYSYNEQFF. The CDR3 DNA sequence: TGTGCCAGCAGCACGGGACTTTACTCCTACAATGAGCAGTTCTTC.

The genes are TRBV5-8 and TRBJ1-1; the match to TRBD1 covers 7 bases. V gave up 2 bases and J gave up 3 bases; unmatched junction bases: 4. The CDR3 covers 14 residues. Per germline, CDR1 SGHTS and CDR2 YDEGEE. CDR3 protein: CASSLGQADTEAFF. The CDR3 coding sequence is TGTGCCAGCAGCTTAGGACAGGCGGACACTGAAGCTTTCTTT.

J is TRBJ2-7 and V is TRBV5-1; D is perhaps TRBD1 (5 bases). Trimming pared 0 bases from V and 1 base from J, leaving 8 bases between. From germline, CDR1 is SGHRS and CDR2 YFSETQ. The CDR3 length is 14 residues. This CDR3 is CASSLGSGSYEQYF. DNA of the CDR3: TGCGCCAGCAGCTTGGGCTCAGGGTCCTACGAGCAGTACTTC.

The chain couples TRBV7-9 to TRBJ1-2, with a possible D match to TRBD1 (5 bases). Germline V gives CDR1 SEHNR, CDR2 FQNEAQ (reference sequence). The CDR3 contains 15 residues. Trimming cost V 3 bases and J 6 bases, with 17 bases left between them. The CDR3 loop reads CASSFGPGTLHGYTF. The CDR3, as DNA: TGTGCCAGCAGCTTTGGGCCCGGGACCTTACATGGCTACACCTTC.

V gene TRBV2 combines with J gene TRBJ2-3; TRBD1 matches at 10 bases. Germline assignment: CDR1 SNHLY and CDR2 FYNNEI. The CDR3 has 14 residues. The ends lost 8 bases at V and 4 bases at J; junction bases unmatched: 6. CDR3 nucleotides: TGTGCCAGCCTCCGGGACAGGGGAGCAGATACGCAGTATTTT. Translating gives CASLRDRGADTQYF.

The CDR3: CASSLFGGLGTQYF. In DNA form, the CDR3 reads TGTGCCAGCAGCTTGTTCGGGGGTTTAGGGACCCAGTACTTC. The genes are TRBV5-4 and TRBJ2-5; possibly TRBD2 for D (6 bases). The germline V gene encodes CDR1 SGHNT and CDR2 YYREEE (reference sequence). There are 14 residues in the CDR3. V was shortened by 1 base and J by 7 bases, with 14 bases between the two germline ends.

The chain joins TRBV6-2 or TRBV6-3 to TRBJ2-1; 10 bases are shared with TRBD1. There are 15 residues in the CDR3. Germline CDR1 is MNHEY and CDR2 is SVGEGT. V shed 5 bases, J shed 1 base, and the junction held 2 bases outside the gene matches. In DNA, the CDR3 is TGTGCCAGCAGTAAGGACAGGGGGTCCTACAATGAGCAGTTCTTC. This codes for CASSKDRGSYNEQFF.

Concerning this clone itself: Germline and junction disagree at one end, which may indicate a read error. The chain recombines TRBV6-2 or TRBV6-3 with TRBJ1-2; perhaps TRBD1 as D (6 bases). This CDR3 has 11 residues. Germline CDR1 MNHEY, CDR2 SVGEGT. The CDR3 coding sequence is TGTGCCAGCAGTTACCCGACAGGTCGCCGCTTC. The encoded protein is CASSYPTGRRF.

This clone was recorded a few times. The chain uses TRBV19 and TRBJ2-1; the match to TRBD2 covers 8 bases. Per the germline V gene, CDR1 is LNHDA and CDR2 is SQIVND (reference sequence). Trimming removed 8 bases from V and 0 bases from J; junction bases left unmatched: 6. The CDR3 is 15 amino acids. The CDR3, as DNA: TGTGCCAGTGCCCGGGAGGGCGGCTCCTACAATGAGCAGTTCTTC. Encoded protein: CASAREGGSYNEQFF.

The V call is TRBV2, the J call TRBJ1-2; D remains ambiguous. V was clipped by 7 bases and J by 0 bases, with 12 bases between them. The CDR3 runs 14 residues. Germline V gene sequence: CDR1 SNHLY, CDR2 FYNNEI. CDR3 residues: CASTDTRANYGYTF. The DNA of the CDR3 is TGTGCCAGCACTGACACAAGAGCTAACTATGGCTACACCTTC.